This T cell receptor (beta chain) was documented in a study of T cell clonality in common variable immunodeficiency. Blood samples were heparinized, about 4.5 to 9 ml per donor. About this clone: Its antigen is still unknown. The missing CDR3 end, 3 residues past where the read stops, is filled in from the germline J gene.

Assay used: immunoSEQ multiplex PCR; TCRdb lists only in-frame clones, some missing. Listed for the sample are roughly 33,000 clones, none seen a single time. The CDR3 totals 16 residues. The germline CDR1 and CDR2 sequences are KGHSH and LQKENI. After removal of 0 bases from V and 5 bases from J, the junction contained 6 bases not matched to a gene. Study-wide results and caveats: In common variable immunodeficiency, TCR beta chains reportedly carried fewer deletions and N-nucleotide insertions. Links between repertoire features and CVID complications were heterogeneity-limited.

The source of this sequence is a human donor with common variable immunodeficiency. The specimen was peripheral blood mononuclear cells. The chain links TRBV18 to TRBJ2-2; 7 nucleotides agree with TRBD1. The CDR3 reads CASSPPTGPGTGELFF. The sequenced CDR3 bases are TGTGCCAGCTCACCACCGACAGGGCCGGGGACCGGGGAG.